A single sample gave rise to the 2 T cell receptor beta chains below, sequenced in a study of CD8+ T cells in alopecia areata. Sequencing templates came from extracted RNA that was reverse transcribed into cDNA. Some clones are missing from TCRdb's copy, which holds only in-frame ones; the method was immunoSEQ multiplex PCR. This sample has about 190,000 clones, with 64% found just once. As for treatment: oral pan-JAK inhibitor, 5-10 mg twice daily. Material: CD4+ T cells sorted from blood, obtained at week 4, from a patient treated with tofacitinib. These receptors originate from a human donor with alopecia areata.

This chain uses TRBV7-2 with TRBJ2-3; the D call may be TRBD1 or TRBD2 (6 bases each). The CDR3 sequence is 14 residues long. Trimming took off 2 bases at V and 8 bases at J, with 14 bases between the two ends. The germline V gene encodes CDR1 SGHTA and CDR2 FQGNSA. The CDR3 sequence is CASSLSGGLFTQYF. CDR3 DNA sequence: TGTGCCAGCAGCTTATCCGGGGGCCTCTTTACGCAGTATTTT.

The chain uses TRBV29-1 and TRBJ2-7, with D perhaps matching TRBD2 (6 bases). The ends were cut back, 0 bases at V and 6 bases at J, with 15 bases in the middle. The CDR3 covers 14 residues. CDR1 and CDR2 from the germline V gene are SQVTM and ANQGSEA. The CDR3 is CSVEEYQRGSEQYF. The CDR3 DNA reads TGCAGCGTTGAAGAGTACCAACGGGGGAGCGAGCAGTACTTC.